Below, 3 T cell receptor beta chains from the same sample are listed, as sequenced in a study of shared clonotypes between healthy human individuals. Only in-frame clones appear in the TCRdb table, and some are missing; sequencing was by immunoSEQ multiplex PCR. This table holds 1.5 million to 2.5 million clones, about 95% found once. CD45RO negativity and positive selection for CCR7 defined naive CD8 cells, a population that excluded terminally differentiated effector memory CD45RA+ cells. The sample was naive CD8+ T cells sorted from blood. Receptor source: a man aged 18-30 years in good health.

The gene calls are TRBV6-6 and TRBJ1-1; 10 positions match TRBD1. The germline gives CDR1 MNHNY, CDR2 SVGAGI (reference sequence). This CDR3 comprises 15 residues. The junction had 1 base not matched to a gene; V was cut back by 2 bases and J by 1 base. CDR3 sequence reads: CASSYGTGANTEAFF. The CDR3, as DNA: TGTGCCAGCAGTTACGGGACAGGGGCGAACACTGAAGCTTTCTTT.

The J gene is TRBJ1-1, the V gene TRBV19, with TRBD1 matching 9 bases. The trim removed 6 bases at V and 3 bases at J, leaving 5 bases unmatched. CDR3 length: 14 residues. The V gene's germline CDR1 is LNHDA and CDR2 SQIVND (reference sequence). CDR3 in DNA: TGTGCCAGTAGCTGGACAGGGGAGGACACTGAAGCTTTCTTT. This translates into CASSWTGEDTEAFF.

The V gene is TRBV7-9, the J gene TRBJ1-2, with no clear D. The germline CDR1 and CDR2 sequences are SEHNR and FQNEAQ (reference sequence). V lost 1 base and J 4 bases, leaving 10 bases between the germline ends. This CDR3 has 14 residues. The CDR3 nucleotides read TGTGCCAGCAGCTTAGGATACGGGCCCTATGGCTACACCTTC. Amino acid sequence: CASSLGYGPYGYTF.